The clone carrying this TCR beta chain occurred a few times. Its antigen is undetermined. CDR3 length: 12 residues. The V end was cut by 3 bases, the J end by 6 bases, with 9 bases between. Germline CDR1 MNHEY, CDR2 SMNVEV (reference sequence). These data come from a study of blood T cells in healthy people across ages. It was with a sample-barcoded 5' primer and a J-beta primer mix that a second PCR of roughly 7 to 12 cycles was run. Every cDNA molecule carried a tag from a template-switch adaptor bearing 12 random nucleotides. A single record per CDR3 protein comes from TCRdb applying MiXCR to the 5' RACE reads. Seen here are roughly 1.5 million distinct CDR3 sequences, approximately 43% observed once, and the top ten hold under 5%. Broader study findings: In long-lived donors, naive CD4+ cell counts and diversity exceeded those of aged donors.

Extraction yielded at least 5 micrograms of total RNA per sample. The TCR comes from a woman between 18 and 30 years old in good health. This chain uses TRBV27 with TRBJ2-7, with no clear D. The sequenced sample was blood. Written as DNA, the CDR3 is TGTGCCAGCAGTTTCCGACTGGGCGAGCAGTACTTC. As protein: CASSFRLGEQYF.